The sequence of this TCR beta chain was determined in a study of human T cells and chemical hapten exposure. About the study: Across samples, TCR yields varied, mostly owing to small differences in pooled library volumes. Study-level points and caveats: Sensitizing to DPC left TCRs with a frequency above 1 in 1000 unaltered.

The time point: healthy volunteer bleed at 2 weeks. Whole blood that had not been fractionated was the source of extracted total RNA. Attachment of unique molecular identifiers to individual cDNA molecules was performed in the library. In the authors' workflow: Samples ranged from about 23,224 to 700,000 TCRs, with a median of approximately 90,000. TCRdb re-derived calls from the RACE reads in MiXCR, one entry per CDR3 protein. What appears here as the V and J calls and clone size reflects TCRdb's work, not the paper's. This repertoire shows 100,000 to 150,000 distinct CDR3 sequences, more than 7.5% found once; its top ten account for 1.5% to 2%. The CDR3 spans 13 residues. Trimming took 2 bases from V and 4 from J, leaving 9 bases between them. The V gene's germline CDR1 is LGHDT and CDR2 YNNKEL (reference sequence). This clonotype appeared a few times. Its matching antigen is unknown.

Material: whole blood. This chain uses TRBV3-1 with TRBJ2-7; D unresolved. This clonotype was sampled from a male donor in good health. Some clones in this sample may be carry-over from other donors' samples. CDR3 in DNA: TGTGCCAGCAGCCAACGGTATAAGTACGAGCAGTACTTC. Its translation is CASSQRYKYEQYF.